The next 13 T cell receptor beta chains were all read from a single sample in a study of blood T cell repertoires in COVID-19 (TCRdb year 2020). Libraries were made using the immunoSEQ multiplex PCR assay. Entries here come from immuneACCESS through TCRdb and include only in-frame sequences with V and J called. Some clones fail to appear in such tables; in the studies checked, an unresolved V gene covers under half of the shortfall, and the cause of the remainder is unknown. Across this sample there are about 26,000 clones, with 85% to 95% seen only once. Just over 2% of the sample is in the top ten clones. The sample was peripheral blood. The receptor set was obtained from a human donor in a cohort sampled during active COVID-19.

V gene TRBV24-1 combines with J gene TRBJ1-3, with D hard to call. Germline V CDR1 and CDR2: KGHDR, SFDVKD. The CDR3 sequence is 13 residues long. V was trimmed by 4 bases and J by 3 bases, leaving 6 bases between them. CDR3 nucleotide sequence: TGTGCCACCAGTGAAAGAGGTGGAAACACCATATATTTT. Translating gives CATSERGGNTIYF.

This clone was picked up one time. The rearrangement uses TRBV5-1 and TRBJ2-5, with a weak D call TRBD2 (5 bases). The V end lost 4 bases, the J end lost 6 bases, and 13 bases lay between the germline ends. The germline CDR1 and CDR2 sequences are SGHRS and YFSETQ. This CDR3 has 13 residues. The CDR3 DNA sequence: TGCGCCAGCAGCCCGGAGGCGGAGAAGACCCAGTACTTC. Protein: CASSPEAEKTQYF. Together with reference TRBV5-1 and TRBJ2-5, the CDR3 gives the full variable domain: KAGVTQTPRYLIKTRGQQVTLSCSPISGHRSVSWYQQTPGQGLQFLFEYFSETQRNKGNFPGRFSGRQFSNSRSEMNVSTLELGDSALYLCASSPEAEKTQYFGPGTRLLVL.

The V gene is TRBV30, the J gene TRBJ1-6; the match to TRBD1 covers 7 bases. The CDR3 runs 13 residues. With V trimmed by 5 bases and J by 7 bases, 5 bases remained unmatched. Germline assignment: CDR1 GTSNPN and CDR2 SVGIG (reference sequence). CDR3 loop: CAWGGQANSPLHF. The DNA of the CDR3 is TGTGCCTGGGGCGGACAGGCGAATTCACCCCTCCACTTT.

The V and J genes are TRBV7-8 and TRBJ2-5, with TRBD2 matching 15 bases. The junction had 3 bases not matched to a gene; V was cut back by 5 bases and J by 2 bases. CDR1 SGHVS and CDR2 FQNEAQ come from the germline V gene. This CDR3 has 16 residues. CDR3 sequence reads: CASSLGLAGGQETQYF. DNA for the CDR3: TGTGCCAGCAGCCTAGGACTAGCGGGGGGGCAAGAGACCCAGTACTTC. Supplemented by reference TRBV7-8 and TRBJ2-5, the full variable domain reads GAGVSQSPRYKVAKRGQDVALRCDPISGHVSLFWYQQALGQGPEFLTYFQNEAQLDKSGLPSDRFFAERPEGSVSTLKIQRTQQEDSAVYLCASSLGLAGGQETQYFGPGTRLLVL.

This chain joins TRBV11-2 and TRBJ1-2; D perhaps matches TRBD1 (6 bases). The length of the CDR3 is 15 residues. Germline-derived CDR1 and CDR2 are SGHAT and FQNNGV. The V gene lost 5 bases and the J gene lost 4 bases, with 17 bases spanning the gap. This chain's CDR3 is CASSGPGAGLYGYTF. The DNA of the CDR3 is TGTGCCAGCAGCGGCCCAGGGGCTGGACTCTATGGCTACACCTTC.

V usage is TRBV28 and J usage is TRBJ1-3; unclear D gene. This CDR3 is built from 16 residues. Germline CDR1 reads MDHEN; CDR2 reads SYDVKM. Trimming pared 2 bases from V and 3 bases from J, leaving 14 bases between. The CDR3 loop reads CASSLGAPESGNTIYF. The CDR3 bases are TGTGCCAGCAGTTTAGGCGCTCCGGAGAGTGGAAACACCATATATTTT.

The chain is built from TRBV25-1 and TRBJ2-1; D is unclear. Trimming took off 2 bases at V and 6 bases at J, with 8 bases between the two ends. The CDR3 runs to 13 residues. Germline-derived CDR1 and CDR2 are MGHDK and SYGVNS. The CDR3 spells CASSEPRRNEQFF. The CDR3 DNA reads as TGTGCCAGCAGTGAACCTAGGCGCAATGAGCAGTTCTTC.

This rearrangement joins TRBV3-1 (or the pseudogene TRBV3-2) to TRBJ1-1; 7 nucleotides match TRBD1. The germline CDR1 and CDR2 sequences are LGHDT and YNNKEL (reference sequence). V was pared by 7 bases and J by 4 bases, with 6 bases of the junction left unmatched. The CDR3 has 13 amino acids. CDR3 bases: TGTGCCAGCAAAGAGGGGGCGGCCACTGAAGCTTTCTTT. Its protein product is CASKEGAATEAFF.

In this sample, this clone turned up once. The V call is TRBV5-1, the J call TRBJ2-4; D uncertain. This CDR3 comprises 16 residues. Trimming cost V 5 bases and J 0 bases, with 15 bases left between them. CDR1 is SGHRS, CDR2 YFSETQ, per germline. DNA of the CDR3: TGCGCCAGCAGTTACGGGTCAGTCCTAGCCAAAAACATTCAGTACTTC. This translates into CASSYGSVLAKNIQYF.

The V and J genes are TRBV6-2 or TRBV6-3 and TRBJ1-5; TRBD1 is a possible D gene (5 bases). Germline V gives CDR1 MNHEY, CDR2 SVGEGT. The CDR3 totals 18 residues. Between the trimmed V and J ends, which lost 2 bases and 1 base, there was a span of 18 bases. The CDR3 loop reads CASSYRSTIQGSNQPQHF. CDR3 DNA: TGTGCCAGCAGTTACCGGTCTACGATCCAGGGAAGCAATCAGCCCCAGCATTTT.

The chain uses TRBV9 and TRBJ1-4; TRBD1 might be the D (5 bases). This CDR3 has 14 amino acids. CDR1 and CDR2 (germline): SGDLS, YYNGEE. Trimming removed 0 bases at V and 8 bases at J, with 11 bases between. The CDR3 sequence: CASSVGGSEEKLFF. CDR3 DNA: TGTGCCAGCAGCGTAGGGGGCTCGGAGGAAAAACTGTTTTTT.

CDR3 sequence: CASSIAGTVVYGYTF. The CDR3 coding sequence is TGTGCCAGCAGCATCGCCGGGACTGTAGTCTATGGCTACACCTTC. This chain uses TRBV5-5 with TRBJ1-2, with D perhaps TRBD1 (5 bases). The germline V gene has CDR1 SGHKS and CDR2 YYEKEE (reference sequence). Trimming took off 4 bases at V and 4 bases at J, with 17 bases between the two ends. This CDR3 spans 15 amino acids.

The chain combines TRBV3-1 (or the pseudogene TRBV3-2) with TRBJ1-2; 12 bases are a match to TRBD1. Per germline, CDR1 LGHDT and CDR2 YNNKEL (reference sequence). This CDR3 is 16 amino acids long. V dropped 4 bases and J dropped 5; count of bases not matched to a gene: 8. CDR3 nucleotides: TGTGCCAGCAGCCCCCCGGGACAGGGGGCATGGTATGGCTACACCTTC. Translation: CASSPPGQGAWYGYTF.